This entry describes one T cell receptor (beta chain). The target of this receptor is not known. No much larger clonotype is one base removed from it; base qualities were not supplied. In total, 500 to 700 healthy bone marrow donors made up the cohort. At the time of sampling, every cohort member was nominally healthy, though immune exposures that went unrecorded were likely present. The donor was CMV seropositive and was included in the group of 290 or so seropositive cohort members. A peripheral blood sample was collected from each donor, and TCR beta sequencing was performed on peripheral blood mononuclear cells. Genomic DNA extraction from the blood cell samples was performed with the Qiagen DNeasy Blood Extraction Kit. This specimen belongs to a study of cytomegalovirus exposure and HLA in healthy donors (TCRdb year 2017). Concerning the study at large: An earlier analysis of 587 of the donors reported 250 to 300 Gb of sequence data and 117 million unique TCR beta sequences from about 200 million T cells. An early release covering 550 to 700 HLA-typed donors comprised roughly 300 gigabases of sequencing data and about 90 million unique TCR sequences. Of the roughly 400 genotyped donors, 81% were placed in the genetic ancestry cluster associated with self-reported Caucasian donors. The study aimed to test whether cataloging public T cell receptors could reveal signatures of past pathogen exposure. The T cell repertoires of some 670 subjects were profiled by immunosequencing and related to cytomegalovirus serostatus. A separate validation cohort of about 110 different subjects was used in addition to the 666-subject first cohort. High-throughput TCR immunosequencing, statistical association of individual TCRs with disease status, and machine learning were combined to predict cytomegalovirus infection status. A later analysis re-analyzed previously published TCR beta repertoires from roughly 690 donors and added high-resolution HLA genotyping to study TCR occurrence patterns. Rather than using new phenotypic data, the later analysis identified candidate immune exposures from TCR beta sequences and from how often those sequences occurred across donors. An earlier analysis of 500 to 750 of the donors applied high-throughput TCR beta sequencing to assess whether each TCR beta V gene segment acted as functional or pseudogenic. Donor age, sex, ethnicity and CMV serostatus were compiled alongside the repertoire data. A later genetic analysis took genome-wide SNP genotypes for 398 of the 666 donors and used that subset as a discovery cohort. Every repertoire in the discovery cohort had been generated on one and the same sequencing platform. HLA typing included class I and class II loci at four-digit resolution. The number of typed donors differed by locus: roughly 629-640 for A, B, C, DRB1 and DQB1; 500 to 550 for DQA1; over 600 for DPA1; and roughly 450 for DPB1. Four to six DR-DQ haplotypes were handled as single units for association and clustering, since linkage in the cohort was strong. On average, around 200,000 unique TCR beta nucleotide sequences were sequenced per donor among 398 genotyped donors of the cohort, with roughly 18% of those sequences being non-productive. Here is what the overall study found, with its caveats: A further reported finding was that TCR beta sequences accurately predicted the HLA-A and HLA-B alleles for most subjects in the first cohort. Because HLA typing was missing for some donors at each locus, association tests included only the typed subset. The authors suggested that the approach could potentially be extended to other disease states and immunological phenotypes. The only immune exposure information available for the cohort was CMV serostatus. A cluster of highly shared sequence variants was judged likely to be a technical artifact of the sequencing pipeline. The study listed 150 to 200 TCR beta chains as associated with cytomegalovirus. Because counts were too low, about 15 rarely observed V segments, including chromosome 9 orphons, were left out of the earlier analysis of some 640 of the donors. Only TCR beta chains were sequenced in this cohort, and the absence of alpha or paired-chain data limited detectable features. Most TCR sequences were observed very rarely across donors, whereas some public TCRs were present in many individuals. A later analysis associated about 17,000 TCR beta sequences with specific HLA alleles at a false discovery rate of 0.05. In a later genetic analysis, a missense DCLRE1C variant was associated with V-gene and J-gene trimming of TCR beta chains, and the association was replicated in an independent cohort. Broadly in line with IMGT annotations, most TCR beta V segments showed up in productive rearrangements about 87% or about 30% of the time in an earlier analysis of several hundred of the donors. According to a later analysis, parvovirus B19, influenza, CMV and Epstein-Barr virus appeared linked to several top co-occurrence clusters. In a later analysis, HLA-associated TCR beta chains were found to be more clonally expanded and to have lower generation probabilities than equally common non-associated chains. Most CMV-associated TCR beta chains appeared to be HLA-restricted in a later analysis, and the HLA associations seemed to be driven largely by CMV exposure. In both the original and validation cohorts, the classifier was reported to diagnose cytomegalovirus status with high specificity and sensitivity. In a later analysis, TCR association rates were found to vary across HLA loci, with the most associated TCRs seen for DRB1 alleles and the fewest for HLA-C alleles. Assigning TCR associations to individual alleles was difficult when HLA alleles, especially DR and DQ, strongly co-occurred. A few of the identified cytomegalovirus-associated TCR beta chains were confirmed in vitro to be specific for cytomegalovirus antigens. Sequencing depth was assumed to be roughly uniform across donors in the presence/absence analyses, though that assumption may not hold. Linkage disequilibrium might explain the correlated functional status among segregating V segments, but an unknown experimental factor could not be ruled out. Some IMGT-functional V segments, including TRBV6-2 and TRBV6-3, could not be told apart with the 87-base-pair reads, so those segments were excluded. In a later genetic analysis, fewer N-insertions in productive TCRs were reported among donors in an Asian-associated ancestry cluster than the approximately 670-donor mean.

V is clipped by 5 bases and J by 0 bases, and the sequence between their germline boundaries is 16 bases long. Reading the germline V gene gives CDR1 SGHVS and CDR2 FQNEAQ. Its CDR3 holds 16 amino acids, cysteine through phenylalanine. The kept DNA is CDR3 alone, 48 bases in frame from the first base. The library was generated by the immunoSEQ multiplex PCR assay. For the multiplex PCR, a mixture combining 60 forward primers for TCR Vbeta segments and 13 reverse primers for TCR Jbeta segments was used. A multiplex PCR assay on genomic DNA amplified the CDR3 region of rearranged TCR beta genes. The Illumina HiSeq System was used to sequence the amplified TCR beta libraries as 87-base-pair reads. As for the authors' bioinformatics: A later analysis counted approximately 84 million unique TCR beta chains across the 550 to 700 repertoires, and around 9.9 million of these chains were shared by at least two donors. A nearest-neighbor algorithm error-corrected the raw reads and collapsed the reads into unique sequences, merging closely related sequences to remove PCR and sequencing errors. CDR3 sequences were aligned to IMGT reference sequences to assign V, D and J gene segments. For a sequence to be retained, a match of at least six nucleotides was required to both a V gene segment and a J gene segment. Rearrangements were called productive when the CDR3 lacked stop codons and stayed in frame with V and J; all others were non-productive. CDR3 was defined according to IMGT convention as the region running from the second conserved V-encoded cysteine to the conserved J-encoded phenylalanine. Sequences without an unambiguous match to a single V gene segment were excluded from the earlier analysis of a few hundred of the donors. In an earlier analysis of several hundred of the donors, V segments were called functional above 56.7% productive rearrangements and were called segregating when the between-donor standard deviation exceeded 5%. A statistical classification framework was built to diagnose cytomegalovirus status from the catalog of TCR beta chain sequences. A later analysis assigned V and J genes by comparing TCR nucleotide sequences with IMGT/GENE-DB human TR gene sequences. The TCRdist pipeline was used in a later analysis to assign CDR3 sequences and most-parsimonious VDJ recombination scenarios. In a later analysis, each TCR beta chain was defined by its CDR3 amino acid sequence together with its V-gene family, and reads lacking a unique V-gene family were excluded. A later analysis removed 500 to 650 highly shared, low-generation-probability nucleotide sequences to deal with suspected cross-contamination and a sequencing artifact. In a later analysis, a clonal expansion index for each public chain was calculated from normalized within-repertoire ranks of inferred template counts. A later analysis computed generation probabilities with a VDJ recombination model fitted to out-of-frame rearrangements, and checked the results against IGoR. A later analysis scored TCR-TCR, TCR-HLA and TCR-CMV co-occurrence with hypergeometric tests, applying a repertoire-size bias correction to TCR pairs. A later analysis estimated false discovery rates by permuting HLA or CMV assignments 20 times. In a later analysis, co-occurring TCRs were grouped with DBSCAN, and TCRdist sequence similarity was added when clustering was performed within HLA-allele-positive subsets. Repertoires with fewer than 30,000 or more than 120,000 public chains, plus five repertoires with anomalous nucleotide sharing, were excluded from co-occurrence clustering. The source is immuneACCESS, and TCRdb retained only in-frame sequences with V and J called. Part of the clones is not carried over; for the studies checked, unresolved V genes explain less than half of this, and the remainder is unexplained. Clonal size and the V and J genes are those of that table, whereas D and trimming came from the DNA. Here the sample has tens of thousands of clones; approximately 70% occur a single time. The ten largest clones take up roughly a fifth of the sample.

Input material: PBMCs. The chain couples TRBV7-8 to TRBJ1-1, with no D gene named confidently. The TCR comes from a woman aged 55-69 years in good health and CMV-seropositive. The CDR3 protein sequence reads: CASSPRTLDLNTEAFF. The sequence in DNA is TGTGCCAGCAGCCCGAGGACTCTAGATTTGAACACTGAAGCTTTCTTT.